The entry that follows covers one T cell receptor beta chain sequence. Its antigen is still unknown. CDR1 is MNHNS, CDR2 SASEGT, per germline. V was clipped by 3 bases and J by 4 bases, with 11 bases between them. The CDR3 runs 14 residues. This sample stems from a study of T cell responses to AZD1222 COVID-19 vaccine. Study conclusions and caveats: Recipients of two AZD1222 doses showed rising Spike-specific TCR breadth and depth. Targeting of unmutated variant regions was reportedly seen in nearly half of spike-specific TCRs.

Sequencing was performed with immunoSEQ multiplex PCR; in TCRdb, only in-frame clones are kept and a portion is missing. The sample lists 30,000 to 50,000 clones, 88% seen once, with 26% in the top ten. This specimen was peripheral blood, taken 28 days after the second dose of the MenACWY control vaccine. The rearrangement links TRBV6-1 to TRBJ2-3; D uncertain. The TCR was taken from an adult who received the MenACWY meningococcal vaccine as a control. In nucleotides, the CDR3 is TGTGCCAGCAGTGACAGCCTACCTTCAGATACGCAGTATTTT. Translating it yields CASSDSLPSDTQYF.